The 2 T cell receptor beta chains listed next were all sequenced from one sample in a study of breast tumors, draining lymph nodes, adjacent tissues. Axillary draining lymph nodes of breast cancer patients supplied the node samples. MiXCR was run by TCRdb on the multiplex PCR reads, yielding one entry per CDR3 protein. The sample includes 150,000 to 200,000 distinct CDR3 sequences, roughly a third of them seen just once. The sequenced material came from axillary lymph node tissue. All receptors derive from a female donor with breast cancer. Some clones in this sample may be carry-over from other donors' samples.

This clonotype has ten or more counts. This chain uses TRBV11-3 with TRBJ1-4; no clear D. CDR3 size: 8 residues. With 10 bases removed from V and 9 bases from J, the gap between germline ends came to 3 bases. CDR1 and CDR2 (germline): SGHNT, YENEEA. The DNA for the CDR3 is TGTGCCACTCAAAAACTGTTTTTT. It encodes CATQKLFF.

V gene TRBV25-1 combines with J gene TRBJ1-1; perhaps TRBD1 as D (6 bases). Deletions cut 5 bases from V and 5 bases from J, with 12 bases between. Germline-derived CDR1 and CDR2 are MGHDK and SYGVNS. This CDR3 has 13 amino acids. The CDR3 nucleotides are TGTGCCAGCAGTAATCAGAGGGGGACTGAAGCTTTCTTT. Protein: CASSNQRGTEAFF.